These 5 T cell receptor beta chains share one sample of origin, sequenced in a study of graft-versus-host responses after intestinal transplantation. No antigen is known for these receptors. The repertoire was sequenced with immunoSEQ multiplex PCR; TCRdb's copy has only in-frame clones and lacks some. The data contain 90,000 to 120,000 clones, roughly 87% of them singletons. This specimen consisted of unstimulated CD4+ T cells sorted from spleen or lymph node cells, obtained before transplant. The receptor set was obtained from a human donor who was the organ donor for an intestinal transplant.

The chain recombines TRBV6-5 with TRBJ2-5, with TRBD2 identical over 8 bases. The CDR3 extends over 15 amino acids. Losses at the gene ends were 7 bases for V and 0 bases for J; bases not matched to a gene: 7. Germline V gene sequence: CDR1 MNHEY, CDR2 SVGAGI. CDR3 residues: CASKVGLGYQETQYF. In DNA, the CDR3 is TGTGCCAGCAAGGTGGGACTAGGGTACCAAGAGACCCAGTACTTC.

The chain couples TRBV7-2 to TRBJ2-1; 13 bases agree with TRBD2. This CDR3 contains 15 residues. CDR1 and CDR2 (germline): SGHTA, FQGNSA. V was pared by 5 bases and J by 9 bases, with 7 bases of the junction left unmatched. CDR3 protein: CASSTWTSGGVEQFF. CDR3 nucleotides: TGTGCCAGCAGCACCTGGACTAGCGGGGGTGTTGAGCAGTTCTTC. The whole variable domain, filled in from reference TRBV7-2 and TRBJ2-1, reads GAGVSQSPSNKVTEKGKDVELRCDPISGHTALYWYRQSLGQGLEFLIYFQGNSAPDKSGLPSDRFSAERTGGSVSTLTIQRTQQEDSAVYLCASSTWTSGGVEQFFGPGTRLTVL.

The chain couples TRBV5-1 to TRBJ1-1, with TRBD1 as a possible D gene (6 bases). Trimming removed 4 bases at V and 4 bases at J, with 17 bases between. The CDR3 runs to 15 residues. The germline V gene has CDR1 SGHRS and CDR2 YFSETQ. Here the CDR3 reads CASSPDSRGGTEAFF. Here the CDR3 DNA reads TGCGCCAGCAGCCCGGACAGCAGGGGAGGCACTGAAGCTTTCTTT.

The V gene is TRBV11-2, the J gene TRBJ2-1, with a weak D call TRBD2 (7 bases). The CDR3 spans 17 residues. Germline CDR1 SGHAT, CDR2 FQNNGV. Trimming took off 4 bases at V and 0 bases at J, with 16 bases between the two ends. The CDR3 nucleotides are TGTGCCAGCAGCTGGGGGGCTAGCGGCGCCTCCTACAATGAGCAGTTCTTC. Protein sequence: CASSWGASGASYNEQFF.

This chain uses TRBV5-1 with TRBJ2-5; D possibly corresponds to TRBD1 (6 bases). CDR3 length: 15 residues. Germline CDR1 SGHRS, CDR2 YFSETQ. V shed 2 bases and J shed 0 bases, with 11 bases lying between them. The CDR3 is CASSFARGYQETQYF. The DNA for the CDR3 is TGCGCCAGCAGCTTCGCTAGGGGGTACCAAGAGACCCAGTACTTC.